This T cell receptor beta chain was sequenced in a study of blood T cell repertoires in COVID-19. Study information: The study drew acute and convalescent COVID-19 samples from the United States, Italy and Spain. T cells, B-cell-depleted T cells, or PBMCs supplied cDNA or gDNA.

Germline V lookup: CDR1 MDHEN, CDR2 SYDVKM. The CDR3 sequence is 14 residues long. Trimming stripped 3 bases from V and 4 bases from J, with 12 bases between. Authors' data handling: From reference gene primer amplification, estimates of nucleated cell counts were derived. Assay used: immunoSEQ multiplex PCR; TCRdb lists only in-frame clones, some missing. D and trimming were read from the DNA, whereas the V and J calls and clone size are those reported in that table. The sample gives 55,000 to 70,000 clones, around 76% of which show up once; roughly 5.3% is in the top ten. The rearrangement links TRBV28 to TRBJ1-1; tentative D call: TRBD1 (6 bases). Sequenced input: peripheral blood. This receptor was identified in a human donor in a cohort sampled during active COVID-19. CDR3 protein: CASSFAGGSTEAFF. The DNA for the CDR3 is TGTGCCAGCAGTTTTGCGGGGGGCAGCACTGAAGCTTTCTTT.